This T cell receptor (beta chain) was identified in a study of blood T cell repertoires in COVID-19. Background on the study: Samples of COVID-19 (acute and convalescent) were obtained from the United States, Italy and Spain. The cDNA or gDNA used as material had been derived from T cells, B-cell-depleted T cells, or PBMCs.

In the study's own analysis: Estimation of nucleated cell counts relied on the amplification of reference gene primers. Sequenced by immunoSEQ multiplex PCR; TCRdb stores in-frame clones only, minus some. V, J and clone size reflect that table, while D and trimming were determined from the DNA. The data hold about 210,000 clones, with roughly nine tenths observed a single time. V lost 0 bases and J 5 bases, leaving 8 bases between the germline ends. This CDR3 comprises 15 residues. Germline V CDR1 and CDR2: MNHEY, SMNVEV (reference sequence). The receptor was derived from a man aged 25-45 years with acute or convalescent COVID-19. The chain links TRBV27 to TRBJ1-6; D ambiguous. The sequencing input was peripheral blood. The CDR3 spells CASSLSTGNNSPLHF. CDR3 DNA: TGTGCCAGCAGTTTATCGACCGGGAATAATTCACCCCTCCACTTT.